This TCR beta chain was captured in a study of Graves' ophthalmopathy and Graves' hyperthyroidism. Trimming removed 8 bases at V and 5 bases at J, with 13 bases between. The CDR3 totals 12 residues. Germline V CDR1 and CDR2: SNHLY, FYNNEI. RNA transcripts were the source from which TCR beta CDR3 regions were amplified. First-round RT-PCR relied on HTBI primers, and a second-round multiplex PCR came next. TCRdb independently ran MiXCR on the multiplex PCR reads; one entry per CDR3 protein. The data hold around 670,000 distinct CDR3 sequences, with about 44% observed a single time. General study findings and limits: In blood, most expanded thyroid clonotypes above 0.001 frequency were also detected. Using 13 signatures, a model distinguished ophthalmopathy from stable hyperthyroidism, reaching about 90% sensitivity and roughly 80% specificity.

Moderate-to-severe activity, CAS ≥3, NOSPECS ≥4 and duration under 3 months were recorded for donors with ophthalmopathy. This clonotype was found once. The antigen is unknown. This chain uses TRBV2 with TRBJ2-7; D remains unclear. This sequence originates from an adult man with Graves' ophthalmopathy. The sample consisted of peripheral blood. The CDR3 region has the DNA TGTGCCAGCTTAAGCCCATCCGACGAGCAGTACTTC. The encoded protein is CASLSPSDEQYF.